This T cell receptor (beta chain) was documented in a study of shared clonotypes between healthy human individuals. Study observations and caveats: The diversity represented, both genetic and in exposure history, was limited by few donors. Estimated richness was generally greater in naive than memory subsets.

Naive-designated CD8 cells lacked CD45RO, were positively enriched for CCR7, and omitted terminally differentiated effector memory CD45RA+ cells. On this clone: Its antigen is not known.

CDR1 is MDHEN and CDR2 is SYDVKM in the germline V gene. V was pared by 7 bases and J by 1 base, with 14 bases between. This CDR3 has 14 amino acids. Several immunoSEQ plates received, in even portions, the genomic DNA of each subset. Sorted-subset replicate PCR reactions were performed with approximately 200 ng DNA, corresponding to roughly 31,000 T cell genomes. Libraries were prepared by immunoSEQ multiplex PCR; TCRdb keeps only in-frame clonotypes and omits some of them. The sample carries 800,000 or so clones, 90% to 97% recorded once. The TCR sequence derives from a man aged 25 to 40 in good health. Specimen: naive CD8+ T cells sorted from blood. J is TRBJ2-7 and V is TRBV28, with D uncertain. As DNA, the CDR3 is TGTGCCAGCACCTTACAGAGTGAATCCTACGAGCAGTACTTC. Translating gives CASTLQSESYEQYF.